Shown below are 30 T cell receptor beta chains from a single sample sequenced in a study of blood T cell repertoires in COVID-19. Generated by immunoSEQ multiplex PCR, the TCRdb table keeps only in-frame clones and is missing some. This repertoire shows under 130,000 clones, about four fifths found once; its top ten account for around 10%. The specimen sequenced was peripheral blood. Receptors originate from a woman aged 70-85 years with acute or convalescent COVID-19.

V usage is TRBV11-3 and J usage is TRBJ2-1; TRBD2 agrees at 10 bases. The germline CDR1 and CDR2 sequences are SGHNT and YENEEA. The trim removed 0 bases at V and 4 bases at J, leaving 3 bases unmatched. The CDR3 contains 16 residues. The CDR3 spells CASSLDGTSAYNEQFF. Written as DNA, the CDR3 is TGTGCCAGCAGCTTAGACGGGACTAGCGCGTACAATGAGCAGTTCTTC.

The rearrangement links TRBV18 to TRBJ1-1, with D uncertain. V lost 5 bases to trimming and J lost 5 bases, with 12 bases between them. The CDR3 is made up of 13 amino acids. CDR1 is KGHSH and CDR2 is LQKENI in the germline V gene. The CDR3 DNA reads TGTGCCAGCTCAGATCCGGGGTGGACTGAAGCTTTCTTT. Protein: CASSDPGWTEAFF.

V and J are TRBV19 and TRBJ1-4, with D hard to call. The CDR3 loop spans 13 amino acids. Per the germline V gene, CDR1 is LNHDA and CDR2 is SQIVND (reference sequence). The V end was cut by 4 bases, the J end by 8 bases, with 11 bases between. The CDR3: CASSKQRLEKLFF. CDR3 DNA: TGTGCCAGTAGTAAGCAGCGATTAGAAAAACTGTTTTTT.

This clone was seen a handful of times. V is TRBV6-4 and J is TRBJ2-3; tentatively, D is TRBD2 (6 bases). CDR3 length: 16 residues. Per germline, CDR1 MRHNA and CDR2 SNTAGT. V dropped 0 bases and J dropped 1 base, with 11 bases sitting between them. DNA for the CDR3: TGTGCCAGCAGTGACTCAGGAGGGATGGGCACAGATACGCAGTATTTT. Translation: CASSDSGGMGTDTQYF.

The chain uses TRBV5-1 and TRBJ2-7, with D tentatively TRBD1 (5 bases). Trimming left V 4 bases short and J 0 bases short, with 14 bases between. This CDR3 comprises 15 residues. Per the germline V gene, CDR1 is SGHRS and CDR2 is YFSETQ. Here the CDR3 reads CASSPRQMSSYEQYF. The CDR3 DNA follows: TGCGCCAGCAGCCCACGACAGATGTCCTCCTACGAGCAGTACTTC.

This chain links TRBV5-6 with TRBJ1-1; the D gene is possibly TRBD1 (6 bases). The germline V and J ends were trimmed by 4 bases and 1 base, with 11 bases remaining between them. The CDR3 has 14 amino acids. CDR1 SGHDT and CDR2 YYEEEE come from the germline V gene. This CDR3 is CASSHRVWNTEAFF. The CDR3 DNA reads as TGTGCCAGCAGCCACAGGGTTTGGAACACTGAAGCTTTCTTT.

J is TRBJ2-1 and V is TRBV4-2; tentatively, D is TRBD2 (6 bases). This CDR3 is built from 11 residues. Germline loops: CDR1 LGHNA, CDR2 YNFKEQ. Trimming cost V 1 base and J 13 bases, with 8 bases left between them. CDR3 region: CASSQGDSQFF. As DNA, the CDR3 is TGTGCCAGCAGCCAAGGGGACTCCCAGTTCTTC.

In its sample, this clone was seen a few times. The V and J genes are TRBV6-1 and TRBJ2-1; D is possibly TRBD2 (5 bases). The length of the CDR3 is 14 residues. CDR1 and CDR2 from the germline V gene are MNHNS and SASEGT. V was trimmed by 5 bases and J by 1 base, leaving 9 bases between them. The CDR3 spells CASSLSGSYNEQFF. The CDR3 DNA reads as TGTGCCAGCAGTTTAAGCGGTTCCTACAATGAGCAGTTCTTC.

This clone was seen a handful of times. V gene TRBV4-2 combines with J gene TRBJ1-1; D gene ambiguous. Germline V CDR1 and CDR2: LGHNA, YNFKEQ. The V end was cut by 4 bases, the J end by 7 bases, with 16 bases between. CDR3 length: 14 residues. The CDR3 coding sequence is TGTGCCAGCAGCCGAGATATAGAGGGCTATGAAGCTTTCTTT. Translated: CASSRDIEGYEAFF.

The V gene is TRBV29-1, the J gene TRBJ1-5; 7 bases fit TRBD1. Germline V CDR1 and CDR2: SQVTM, ANQGSEA. The trim removed 4 bases at V and 4 bases at J, leaving 4 bases unmatched. This CDR3 has 13 amino acids. CDR3 sequence reads: CSVGQGWNQPQHF. In DNA, the CDR3 is TGCAGCGTTGGACAGGGCTGGAATCAGCCCCAGCATTTT.

Worth noting for this clone: A read error may account for a junction end that differs from germline. This chain connects TRBV7-7 to TRBJ2-2; maybe TRBD1 (6 bases). This CDR3 has 14 residues. Germline V lookup: CDR1 SSHAT, CDR2 FNYEAQ (reference sequence). This chain's CDR3 is CASSPGQNTGELFF. The CDR3 DNA follows: TGTGCTAGCAGCCCGGGACAGAACACCGGGGAGCTGTTTTTT.

The chain couples TRBV6-5 to TRBJ1-5, with TRBD1 identical over 7 bases. V was clipped by 0 bases and J by 4 bases; unmatched bases: 6. The germline V gene encodes CDR1 MNHEY and CDR2 SVGAGI. CDR3 size: 16 residues. CDR3 in DNA: TGTGCCAGCAGTTACTCGTCCGGGGACAGAAATCAGCCCCAGCATTTT. Its translation is CASSYSSGDRNQPQHF.

J is TRBJ2-7 and V is TRBV28, with 11 bases identical to TRBD2. The CDR3 is made up of 15 amino acids. The germline CDR1 and CDR2 sequences are MDHEN and SYDVKM. Unmatched junction bases numbered 8, after V lost 7 bases and J lost 3 bases. CDR3 DNA: TGTGCCAGCACCTCACTACTAGCGGGGGTCTACGAGCAGTACTTC. This sequence encodes CASTSLLAGVYEQYF.

The chain combines TRBV4-1 with TRBJ1-6; TRBD1 matches 7 bases. The CDR3 consists of 15 residues. The junction had 5 bases not matched to a gene; V was cut back by 0 bases and J by 9 bases. Germline CDR1 MGHRA, CDR2 YSYEKL. CDR3 amino acids: CASSQDQGGGSPLHF. CDR3 nucleotides: TGCGCCAGCAGCCAAGATCAGGGGGGCGGTTCACCCCTCCACTTT.

The CDR3 loop reads CSVVTSGRGNEQFF. CDR3 coding DNA: TGCAGCGTTGTTACTAGCGGGAGGGGTAATGAGCAGTTCTTC. The V and J genes are TRBV29-1 and TRBJ2-1; 13 bases are shared with TRBD2. This CDR3 spans 14 amino acids. CDR1 and CDR2 from the germline V gene are SQVTM and ANQGSEA. Trimming removed 4 bases from V and 7 bases from J; junction bases left unmatched: 4.

This clone has only one observation. The chain employs TRBV29-1 and TRBJ1-2; TRBD1 agrees at 7 bases. Looked up from germline, CDR1 is SQVTM and CDR2 is ANQGSEA. V was clipped by 7 bases and J by 4 bases; unmatched bases: 9. This CDR3 has 13 amino acids. The CDR3 nucleotides read TGCAGCGGGCGAACAGGGGATGGCTATGGCTACACCTTC. This sequence encodes CSGRTGDGYGYTF.

The chain carries TRBV18 and TRBJ2-7; TRBD1 agrees at 8 bases. Germline CDR1 is KGHSH and CDR2 is LQKENI. This CDR3 spans 16 amino acids. V trimming: 3 bases; J trimming: 3 bases; junction bases outside the gene matches: 10. The CDR3 sequence: CASSPADRAIVYEQYF. DNA for the CDR3: TGTGCCAGCTCACCGGCGGACAGGGCGATCGTCTACGAGCAGTACTTC.

The chain carries TRBV7-8 and TRBJ1-3; 9 bases line up with TRBD1. Unmatched junction bases numbered 6, after V lost 6 bases and J lost 3 bases. Germline CDR1 and CDR2: SGHVS and FQNEAQ. The CDR3 covers 15 residues. This CDR3 reads CASSRQGVDGNTIYF. In nucleotides, the CDR3 is TGTGCCAGCAGTCGACAGGGGGTCGATGGAAACACCATATATTTT. Full variable domain (remainder filled in from reference TRBV7-8 and TRBJ1-3): GAGVSQSPRYKVAKRGQDVALRCDPISGHVSLFWYQQALGQGPEFLTYFQNEAQLDKSGLPSDRFFAERPEGSVSTLKIQRTQQEDSAVYLCASSRQGVDGNTIYFGEGSWLTVV.

V usage is TRBV7-2 and J usage is TRBJ1-5; D is perhaps TRBD1 (5 bases). This CDR3 has 14 amino acids. V dropped 5 bases and J dropped 2 bases, with 10 bases sitting between them. CDR1 is SGHTA, CDR2 FQGNSA, per germline. CDR3 in DNA: TGTGCCAGCAGCCCCCAGGGTGGCAATCAGCCCCAGCATTTT. Protein sequence: CASSPQGGNQPQHF. Complete variable domain (other parts from reference TRBV7-2 and TRBJ1-5): GAGVSQSPSNKVTEKGKDVELRCDPISGHTALYWYRQSLGQGLEFLIYFQGNSAPDKSGLPSDRFSAERTGGSVSTLTIQRTQQEDSAVYLCASSPQGGNQPQHFGDGTRLSIL.

The chain recombines TRBV5-1 with TRBJ1-1, with TRBD1 matching over 9 bases. Losses at the gene ends were 2 bases for V and 0 bases for J; bases not matched to a gene: 5. Germline lookup yields CDR1 SGHRS and CDR2 YFSETQ. This CDR3 contains 16 residues. CDR3 sequence: CASSFGTGNMNTEAFF. CDR3 coding DNA: TGCGCCAGCAGCTTCGGGACAGGGAACATGAACACTGAAGCTTTCTTT.

This clone was counted a few times. The V call is TRBV27, the J call TRBJ1-1; 11 bases fit TRBD1. This CDR3 spans 15 amino acids. V dropped 4 bases and J dropped 5; count of bases not matched to a gene: 6. The germline V gene has CDR1 MNHEY and CDR2 SMNVEV (reference sequence). CDR3 in DNA: TGTGCCAGCAGTTGGACAGGGGGCGCGGGGACTGAAGCTTTCTTT. It translates to CASSWTGGAGTEAFF.

The V gene is TRBV11-3, the J gene TRBJ2-2; a weak D match, TRBD2 (6 bases). CDR1 and CDR2 from the germline V gene are SGHNT and YENEEA. V lost 1 base to trimming and J lost 3 bases, with 12 bases between them. This CDR3 has 16 amino acids. In DNA, the CDR3 is TGTGCCAGCAGCTTAGCGGGGGAAGCCGACACCGGGGAGCTGTTTTTT. Translated: CASSLAGEADTGELFF.

V gene TRBV6-5 combines with J gene TRBJ2-3, with D unresolved. The V end was cut by 5 bases, the J end by 2 bases, with 8 bases between. Per germline, CDR1 MNHEY and CDR2 SVGAGI. The CDR3 contains 13 residues. CDR3 protein: CASSLQDTDTQYF. DNA of the CDR3: TGTGCCAGCAGTCTCCAGGACACAGATACGCAGTATTTT.

The chain combines TRBV30 with TRBJ2-2; possibly TRBD1 for D (5 bases). V was clipped by 3 bases and J by 3 bases, with 8 bases between them. Germline V CDR1 and CDR2: GTSNPN, SVGIG (reference sequence). The CDR3 contains 13 residues. The CDR3 DNA reads TGTGCCTGGAGAGGGGATTACACCGGGGAGCTGTTTTTT. The encoded protein is CAWRGDYTGELFF.

This chain connects TRBV5-1 to TRBJ1-3; no reliable D call. Per germline, CDR1 SGHRS and CDR2 YFSETQ. The length of the CDR3 is 16 residues. V shed 4 bases and J shed 0 bases, with 14 bases lying between them. CDR3: CASSLGGISSGNTIYF. The DNA of the CDR3 is TGCGCCAGCAGCCTGGGAGGGATCAGCTCTGGAAACACCATATATTTT.

The V and J genes are TRBV6-1 and TRBJ1-5; D is perhaps TRBD1 (5 bases). Trimming took off 1 base at V and 2 bases at J, with 15 bases between the two ends. Germline V CDR1 and CDR2: MNHNS, SASEGT. The CDR3 extends over 17 amino acids. The CDR3 loop reads CASSEGTSLPGNQPQHF. As DNA, the CDR3 is TGTGCCAGCAGTGAAGGGACATCACTACCGGGCAATCAGCCCCAGCATTTT.

The CDR3 DNA reads TGTGCCTGGAGTTACGGGGGACAGGGTTCCGATACGCAGTATTTT. It codes for CAWSYGGQGSDTQYF. The V and J genes are TRBV30 and TRBJ2-3; 9 nucleotides align to TRBD1. Germline CDR1 and CDR2: GTSNPN and SVGIG (reference sequence). J gave up 6 bases and V 2 bases, and 9 bases lay outside the gene matches. This CDR3 contains 15 residues.

The rearrangement links TRBV27 to TRBJ2-4, with a weak D call TRBD2 (6 bases). The CDR3 runs to 15 residues. Germline CDR1 MNHEY, CDR2 SMNVEV (reference sequence). V was shortened by 6 bases and J by 3 bases, with 15 bases between the two germline ends. CDR3 amino acids: CASSRRGVDKNIQYF. CDR3 sequence (DNA): TGTGCCAGCAGCCGGAGGGGAGTGGACAAAAACATTCAGTACTTC.

The chain links TRBV5-6 to TRBJ1-2; D remains ambiguous. V shed 4 bases and J shed 3 bases, with 16 bases lying between them. The CDR3 contains 15 residues. Germline CDR1 reads SGHDT; CDR2 reads YYEEEE. CDR3 amino acids: CASSGYSRLYYGYTF. CDR3 bases: TGTGCCAGCAGCGGATACAGCCGACTATACTATGGCTACACCTTC.

V and J are TRBV6-2 or TRBV6-3 and TRBJ1-6; D gene uncertain. The CDR3 is 15 amino acids. The germline V and J ends were trimmed by 6 bases and 2 bases, with 11 bases remaining between them. CDR1 and CDR2 from the germline V gene are MNHEY and SVGEGT. The CDR3 region is CASSPQRTYNSPLHF. In DNA form, the CDR3 reads TGTGCCAGCAGCCCCCAGCGGACCTATAATTCACCCCTCCACTTT.